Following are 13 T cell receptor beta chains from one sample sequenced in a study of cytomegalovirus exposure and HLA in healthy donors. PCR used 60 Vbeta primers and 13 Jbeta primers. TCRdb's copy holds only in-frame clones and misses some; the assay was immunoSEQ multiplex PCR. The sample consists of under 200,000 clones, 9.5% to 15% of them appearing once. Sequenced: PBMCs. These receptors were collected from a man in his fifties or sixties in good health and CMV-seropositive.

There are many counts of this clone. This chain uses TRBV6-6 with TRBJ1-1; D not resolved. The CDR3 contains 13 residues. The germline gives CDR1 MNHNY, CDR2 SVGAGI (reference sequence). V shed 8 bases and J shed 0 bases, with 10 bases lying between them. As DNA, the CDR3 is TGTGCCAGCGCACGGACTATGAACACTGAAGCTTTCTTT. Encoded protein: CASARTMNTEAFF.

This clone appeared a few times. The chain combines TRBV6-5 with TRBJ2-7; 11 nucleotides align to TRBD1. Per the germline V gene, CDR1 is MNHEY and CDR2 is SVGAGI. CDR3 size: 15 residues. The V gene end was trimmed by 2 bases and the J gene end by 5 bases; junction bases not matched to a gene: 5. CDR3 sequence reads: CASSYRDRGFHEQYF. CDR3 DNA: TGTGCCAGCAGTTACAGGGACAGGGGGTTCCACGAGCAGTACTTC.

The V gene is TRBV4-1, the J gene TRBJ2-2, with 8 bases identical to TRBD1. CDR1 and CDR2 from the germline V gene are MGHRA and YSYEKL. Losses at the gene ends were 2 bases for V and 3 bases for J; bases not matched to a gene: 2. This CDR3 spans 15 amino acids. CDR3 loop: CASSQQGADTGELFF. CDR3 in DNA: TGCGCCAGCAGCCAACAGGGGGCGGACACCGGGGAGCTGTTTTTT.

The CDR3 here is CASSRGGPLNTEAFF. The CDR3 nucleotides read TGTGCCAGCAGCCGGGGTGGGCCCCTGAACACTGAAGCTTTCTTT. The chain employs TRBV11-2 and TRBJ1-1; no definite D call. CDR1 is SGHAT, CDR2 FQNNGV, per germline. V was shortened by 5 bases and J by 0 bases, with 13 bases between the two germline ends. The CDR3 loop spans 15 amino acids.

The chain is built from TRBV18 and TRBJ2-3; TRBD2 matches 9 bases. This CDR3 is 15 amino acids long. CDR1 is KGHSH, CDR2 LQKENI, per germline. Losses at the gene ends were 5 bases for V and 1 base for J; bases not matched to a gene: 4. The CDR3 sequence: CASSLAGDRTDTQYF. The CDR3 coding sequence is TGTGCCAGCTCATTAGCGGGGGACCGCACAGATACGCAGTATTTT.

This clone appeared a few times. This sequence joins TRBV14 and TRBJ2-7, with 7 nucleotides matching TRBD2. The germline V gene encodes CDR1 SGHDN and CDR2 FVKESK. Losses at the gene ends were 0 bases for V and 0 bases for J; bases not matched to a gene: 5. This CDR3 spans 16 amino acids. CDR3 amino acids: CASSQEKRGNSYEQYV. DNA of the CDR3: TGTGCCAGCAGCCAAGAGAAGCGGGGAAACTCCTACGAGCAGTACGTC.

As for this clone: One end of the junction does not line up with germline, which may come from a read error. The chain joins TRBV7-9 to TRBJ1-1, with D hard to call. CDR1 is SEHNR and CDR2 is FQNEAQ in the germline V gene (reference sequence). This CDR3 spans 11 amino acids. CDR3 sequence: CASSPGLGIDF. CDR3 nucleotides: TGTGCCAGCAGCCCCGGGCTCGGGATTGACTTT.

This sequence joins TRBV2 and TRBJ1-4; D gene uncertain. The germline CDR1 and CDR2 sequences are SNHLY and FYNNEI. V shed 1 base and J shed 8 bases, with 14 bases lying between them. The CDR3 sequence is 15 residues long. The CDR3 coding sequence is TGTGCCAGCAGTGAAGGGGCAGGAAGAGGGGAAAAACTGTTTTTT. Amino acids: CASSEGAGRGEKLFF.

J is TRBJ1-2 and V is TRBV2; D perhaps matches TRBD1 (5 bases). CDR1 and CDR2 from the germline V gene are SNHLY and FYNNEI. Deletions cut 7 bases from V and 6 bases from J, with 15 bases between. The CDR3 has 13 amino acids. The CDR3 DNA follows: TGTGCCAGCATGATGGTGGGGCAGAATGGCTACACCTTC. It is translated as CASMMVGQNGYTF.

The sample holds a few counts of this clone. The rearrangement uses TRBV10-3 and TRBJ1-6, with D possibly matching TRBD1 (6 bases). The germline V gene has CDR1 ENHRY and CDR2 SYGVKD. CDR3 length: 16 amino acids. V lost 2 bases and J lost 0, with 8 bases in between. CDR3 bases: TGTGCCATCAGTGAGAGGGGGAGCTCCTATAATTCACCCCTCCACTTT. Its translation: CAISERGSSYNSPLHF.

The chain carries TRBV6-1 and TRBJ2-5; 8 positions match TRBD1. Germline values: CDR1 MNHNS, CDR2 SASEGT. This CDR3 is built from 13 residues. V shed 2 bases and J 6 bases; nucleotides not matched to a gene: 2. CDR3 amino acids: CASSEQGAQTQYF. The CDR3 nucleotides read TGTGCCAGCAGTGAACAGGGGGCACAGACCCAGTACTTC.

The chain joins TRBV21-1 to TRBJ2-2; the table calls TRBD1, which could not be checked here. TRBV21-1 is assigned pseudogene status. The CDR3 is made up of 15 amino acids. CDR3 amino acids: CASSRTGDDTGELFF. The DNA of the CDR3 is TGTGCCAGCTCACGGACAGGGGATGACACCGGGGAGCTGTTTTTT.

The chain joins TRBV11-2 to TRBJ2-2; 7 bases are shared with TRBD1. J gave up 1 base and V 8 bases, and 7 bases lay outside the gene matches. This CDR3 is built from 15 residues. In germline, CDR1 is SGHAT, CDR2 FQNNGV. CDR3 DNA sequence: TGTGCCAGCTTCGCGAGGGGGCAGAACACCGGGGAGCTGTTTTTT. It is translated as CASFARGQNTGELFF.